This TCR beta chain derives from a study of cytomegalovirus exposure and HLA in healthy donors. The PCR had 60 Vbeta and 13 Jbeta primers. Measured with immunoSEQ multiplex PCR; TCRdb has only the in-frame clones, and not every one. This table has 150,000 to 200,000 clones, 75% to 85% appearing once. Study results and limitations: A later analysis reportedly found that, within productive TCRs, an Asian-associated ancestry cluster had fewer N-insertions than the mean observed across the approximately 600 donors.

This clone was detected a few times. The antigen remains undetermined. Germline CDR1 reads SGHNT; CDR2 reads YYREEE (reference sequence). The CDR3 contains 13 residues. V lost 4 bases and J 6 bases, leaving 13 bases between the germline ends. The material sequenced was PBMCs. The sequence came from a young woman in good health and CMV-seronegative. The chain uses TRBV5-4 and TRBJ1-2, with a tentative D call TRBD1 (6 bases). CDR3 coding DNA: TGTGCCAGCAGCCGGGACACTGGGGATGGCTACACCTTC. This encodes CASSRDTGDGYTF.